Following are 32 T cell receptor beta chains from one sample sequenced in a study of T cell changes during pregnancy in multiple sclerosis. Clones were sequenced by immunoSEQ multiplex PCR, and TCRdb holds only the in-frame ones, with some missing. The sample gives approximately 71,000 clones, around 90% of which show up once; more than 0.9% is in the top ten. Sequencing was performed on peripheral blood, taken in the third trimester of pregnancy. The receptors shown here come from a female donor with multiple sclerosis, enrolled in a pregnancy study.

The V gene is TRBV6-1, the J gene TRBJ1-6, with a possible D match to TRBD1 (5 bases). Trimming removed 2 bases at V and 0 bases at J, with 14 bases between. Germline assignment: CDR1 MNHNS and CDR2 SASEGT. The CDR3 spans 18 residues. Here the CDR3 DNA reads TGTGCCAGCAGTGAACCCTACCAGGGCTACTCCTATAATTCACCCCTCCACTTT. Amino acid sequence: CASSEPYQGYSYNSPLHF.

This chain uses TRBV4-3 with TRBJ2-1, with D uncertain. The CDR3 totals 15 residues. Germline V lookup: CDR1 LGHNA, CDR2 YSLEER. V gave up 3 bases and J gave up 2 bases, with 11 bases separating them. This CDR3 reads CASSHLSSAYNEQFF. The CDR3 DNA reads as TGCGCCAGCAGCCACCTAAGCAGCGCCTACAATGAGCAGTTCTTC.

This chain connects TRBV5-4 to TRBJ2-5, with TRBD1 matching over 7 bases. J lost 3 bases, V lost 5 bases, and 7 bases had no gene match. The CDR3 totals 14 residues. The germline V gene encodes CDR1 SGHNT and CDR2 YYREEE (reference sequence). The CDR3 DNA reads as TGTGCCAGCAGTCCCCCGGGACAGAAAGAGACCCAGTACTTC. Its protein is CASSPPGQKETQYF.

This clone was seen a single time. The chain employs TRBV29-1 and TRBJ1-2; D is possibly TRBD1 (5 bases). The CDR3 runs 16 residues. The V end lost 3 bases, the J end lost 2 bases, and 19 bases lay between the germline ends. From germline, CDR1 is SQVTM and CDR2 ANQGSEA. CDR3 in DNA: TGCAGCGTTGAGGAGGAGGGGTGGGTAGCGAACTATGGCTACACCTTC. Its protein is CSVEEEGWVANYGYTF.

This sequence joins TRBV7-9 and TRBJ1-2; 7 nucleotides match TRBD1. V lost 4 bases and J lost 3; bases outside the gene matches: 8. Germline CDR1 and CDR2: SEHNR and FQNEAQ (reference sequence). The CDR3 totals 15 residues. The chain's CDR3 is CASSSTDRVDYGYTF. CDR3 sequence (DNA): TGTGCCAGCAGCTCGACCGACAGGGTTGACTATGGCTACACCTTC.

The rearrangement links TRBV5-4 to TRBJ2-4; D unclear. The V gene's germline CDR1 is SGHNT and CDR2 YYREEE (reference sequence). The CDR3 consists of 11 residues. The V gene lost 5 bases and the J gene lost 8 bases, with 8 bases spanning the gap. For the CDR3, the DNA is TGTGCCAGCAGTGGCGAGGACATTCAGTACTTC. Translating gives CASSGEDIQYF.

In DNA, the CDR3 is TGTGCCGTACGACAGCTCTACGAGCAGTACTTC. Its translation: CAVRQLYEQYF. The genes are TRBV6-5 and TRBJ2-7; D is perhaps TRBD1 (5 bases). Trimming took off 11 bases at V and 3 bases at J, with 11 bases between the two ends. The CDR3 consists of 11 residues. Germline V CDR1 and CDR2: MNHEY, SVGAGI.

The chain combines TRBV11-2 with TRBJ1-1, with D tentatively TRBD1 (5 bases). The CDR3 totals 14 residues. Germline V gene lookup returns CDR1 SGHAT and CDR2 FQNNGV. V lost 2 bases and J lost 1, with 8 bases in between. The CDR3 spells CASSLSRANTEAFF. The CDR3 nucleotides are TGTGCCAGCAGCTTAAGCAGGGCGAACACTGAAGCTTTCTTT.

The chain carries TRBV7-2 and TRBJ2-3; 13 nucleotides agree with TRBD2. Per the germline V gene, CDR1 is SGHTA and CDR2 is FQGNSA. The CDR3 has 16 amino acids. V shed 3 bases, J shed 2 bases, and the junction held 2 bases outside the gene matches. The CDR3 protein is CASSLGLAGSTDTQYF. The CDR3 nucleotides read TGTGCCAGCAGCTTGGGACTAGCGGGATCCACAGATACGCAGTATTTT. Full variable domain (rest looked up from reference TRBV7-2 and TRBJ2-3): GAGVSQSPSNKVTEKGKDVELRCDPISGHTALYWYRQSLGQGLEFLIYFQGNSAPDKSGLPSDRFSAERTGGSVSTLTIQRTQQEDSAVYLCASSLGLAGSTDTQYFGPGTRLTVL.

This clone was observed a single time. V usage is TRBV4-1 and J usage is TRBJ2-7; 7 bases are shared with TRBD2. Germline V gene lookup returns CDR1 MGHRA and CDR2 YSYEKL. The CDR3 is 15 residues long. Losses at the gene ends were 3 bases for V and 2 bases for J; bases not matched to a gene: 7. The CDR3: CASSHRGEGTYEQYF. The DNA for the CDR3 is TGCGCCAGCAGCCATCGCGGGGAGGGCACCTACGAGCAGTACTTC.

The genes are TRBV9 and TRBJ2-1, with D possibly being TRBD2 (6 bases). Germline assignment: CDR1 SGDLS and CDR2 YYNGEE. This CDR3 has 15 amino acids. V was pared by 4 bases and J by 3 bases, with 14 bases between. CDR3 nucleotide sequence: TGTGCCAGCAGCCCCTGGGACTCGGACTACAATGAGCAGTTCTTC. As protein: CASSPWDSDYNEQFF.

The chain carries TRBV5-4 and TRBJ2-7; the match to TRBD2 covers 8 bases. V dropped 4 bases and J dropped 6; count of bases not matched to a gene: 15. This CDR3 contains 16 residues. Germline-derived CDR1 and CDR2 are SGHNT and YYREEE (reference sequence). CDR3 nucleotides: TGTGCCAGCAGCATCCCTACAGCGGGAGTGACACCCGAGCAGTACTTC. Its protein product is CASSIPTAGVTPEQYF.

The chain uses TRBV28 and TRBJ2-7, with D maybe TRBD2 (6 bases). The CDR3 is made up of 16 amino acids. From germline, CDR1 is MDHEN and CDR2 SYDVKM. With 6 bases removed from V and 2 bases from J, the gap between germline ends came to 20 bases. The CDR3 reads CASSAWGWGEAYEQYF. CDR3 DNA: TGTGCCAGCAGCGCCTGGGGTTGGGGGGAGGCCTACGAGCAGTACTTC.

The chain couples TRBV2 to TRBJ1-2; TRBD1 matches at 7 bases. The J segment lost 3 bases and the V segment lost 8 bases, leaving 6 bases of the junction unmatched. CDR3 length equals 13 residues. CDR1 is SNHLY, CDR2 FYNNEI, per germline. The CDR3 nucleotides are TGTGCCAGCGGAGGGGACAGAGACTATGGCTACACCTTC. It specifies CASGGDRDYGYTF.

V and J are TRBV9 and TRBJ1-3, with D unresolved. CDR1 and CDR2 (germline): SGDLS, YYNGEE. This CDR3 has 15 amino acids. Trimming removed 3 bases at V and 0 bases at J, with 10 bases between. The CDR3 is CASSAGRSSGNTIYF. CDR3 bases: TGTGCCAGCAGCGCCGGGAGGAGCTCTGGAAACACCATATATTTT.

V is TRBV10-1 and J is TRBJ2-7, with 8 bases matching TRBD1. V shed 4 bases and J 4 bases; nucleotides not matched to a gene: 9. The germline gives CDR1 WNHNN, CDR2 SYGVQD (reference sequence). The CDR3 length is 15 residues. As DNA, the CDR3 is TGCGCCAGCAGTGCCGCCGGGACAGGTCCATACGAGCAGTACTTC. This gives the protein CASSAAGTGPYEQYF.

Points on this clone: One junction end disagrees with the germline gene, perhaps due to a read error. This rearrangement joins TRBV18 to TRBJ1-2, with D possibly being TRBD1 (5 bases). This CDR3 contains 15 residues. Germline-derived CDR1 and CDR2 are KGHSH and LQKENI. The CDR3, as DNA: TGTGCCAGCTCATCACCATCAGTCGGGGGCTATGGCTACACCTTC. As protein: CASSSPSVGGYGYTF.

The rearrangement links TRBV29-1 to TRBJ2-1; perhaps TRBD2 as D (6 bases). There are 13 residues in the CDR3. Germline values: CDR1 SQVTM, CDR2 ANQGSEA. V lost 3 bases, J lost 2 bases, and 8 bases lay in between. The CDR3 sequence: CSVEPGAYNEQFF. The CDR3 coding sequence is TGCAGCGTTGAGCCGGGAGCCTACAATGAGCAGTTCTTC.

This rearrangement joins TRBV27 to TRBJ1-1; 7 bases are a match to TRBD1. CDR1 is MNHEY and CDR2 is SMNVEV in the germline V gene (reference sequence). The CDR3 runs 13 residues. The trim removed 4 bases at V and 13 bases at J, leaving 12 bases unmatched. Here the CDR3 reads CASSSLDRLKHFF. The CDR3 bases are TGTGCCAGCAGTTCTCTGGACAGGTTGAAGCATTTCTTT.

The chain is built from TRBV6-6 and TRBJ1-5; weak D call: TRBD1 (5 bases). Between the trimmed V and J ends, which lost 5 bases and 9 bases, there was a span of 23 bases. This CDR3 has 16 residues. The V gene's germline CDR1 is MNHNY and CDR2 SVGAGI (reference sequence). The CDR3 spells CASSGTGPVDNPPQHF. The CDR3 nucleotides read TGTGCCAGCAGTGGAACCGGGCCAGTGGACAACCCGCCCCAGCATTTT.

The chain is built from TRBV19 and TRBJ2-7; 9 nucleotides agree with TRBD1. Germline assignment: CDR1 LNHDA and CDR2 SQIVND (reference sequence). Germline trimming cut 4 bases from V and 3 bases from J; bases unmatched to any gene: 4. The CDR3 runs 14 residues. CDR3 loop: CASSTTGGRYEQYF. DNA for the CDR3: TGTGCCAGTAGTACGACAGGGGGTCGCTACGAGCAGTACTTC. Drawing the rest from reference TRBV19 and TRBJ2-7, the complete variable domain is DGGITQSPKYLFRKEGQNVTLSCEQNLNHDAMYWYRQDPGQGLRLIYYSQIVNDFQKGDIAEGYSVSREKKESFPLTVTSAQKNPTAFYLCASSTTGGRYEQYFGPGTRLTVT.

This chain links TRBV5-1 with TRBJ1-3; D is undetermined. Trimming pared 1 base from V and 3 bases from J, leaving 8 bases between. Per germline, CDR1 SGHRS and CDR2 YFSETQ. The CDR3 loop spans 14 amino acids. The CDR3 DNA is TGCGCCAGCAGCTTGTCCGGAGATGGAAACACCATATATTTT. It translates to CASSLSGDGNTIYF.

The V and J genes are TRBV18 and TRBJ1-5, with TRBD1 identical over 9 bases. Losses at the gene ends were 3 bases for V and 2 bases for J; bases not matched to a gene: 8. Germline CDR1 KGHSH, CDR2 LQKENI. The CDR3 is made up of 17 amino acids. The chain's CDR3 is CASSPPRTGAGNQPQHF. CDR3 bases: TGTGCCAGCTCACCCCCGAGGACAGGGGCCGGCAATCAGCCCCAGCATTTT.

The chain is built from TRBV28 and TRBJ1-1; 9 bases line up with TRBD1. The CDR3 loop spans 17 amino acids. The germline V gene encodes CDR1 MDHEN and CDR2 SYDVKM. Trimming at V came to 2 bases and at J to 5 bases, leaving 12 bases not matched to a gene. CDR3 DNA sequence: TGTGCCAGCAGTTTAGGCGGCTTGGACAGGGGAGTTACTGAAGCTTTCTTT. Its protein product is CASSLGGLDRGVTEAFF. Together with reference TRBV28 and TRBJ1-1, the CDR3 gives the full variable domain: DVKVTQSSRYLVKRTGEKVFLECVQDMDHENMFWYRQDPGLGLRLIYFSYDVKMKEKGDIPEGYSVSREKKERFSLILESASTNQTSMYLCASSLGGLDRGVTEAFFGQGTRLTVV.

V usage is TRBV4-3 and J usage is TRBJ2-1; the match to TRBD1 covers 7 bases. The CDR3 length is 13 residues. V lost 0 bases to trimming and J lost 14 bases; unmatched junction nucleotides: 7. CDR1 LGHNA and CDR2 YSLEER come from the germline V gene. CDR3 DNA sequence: TGCGCCAGCAGCCAAGATGTAGTCAGGGGGAAGTTCTTC. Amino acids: CASSQDVVRGKFF.

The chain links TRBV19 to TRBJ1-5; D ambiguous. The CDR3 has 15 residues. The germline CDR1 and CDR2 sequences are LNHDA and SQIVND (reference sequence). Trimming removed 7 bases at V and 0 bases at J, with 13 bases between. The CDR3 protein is CASTPVLNSNQPQHF. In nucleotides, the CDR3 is TGTGCCAGTACCCCCGTTCTTAATAGCAATCAGCCCCAGCATTTT.

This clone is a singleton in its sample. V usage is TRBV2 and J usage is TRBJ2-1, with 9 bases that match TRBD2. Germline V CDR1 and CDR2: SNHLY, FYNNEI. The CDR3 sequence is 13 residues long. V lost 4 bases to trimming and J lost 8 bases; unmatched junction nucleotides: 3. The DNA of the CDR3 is TGTGCCAGCAGTGGCGGGAGGGGGCATGAGCAGTTCTTC. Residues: CASSGGRGHEQFF.

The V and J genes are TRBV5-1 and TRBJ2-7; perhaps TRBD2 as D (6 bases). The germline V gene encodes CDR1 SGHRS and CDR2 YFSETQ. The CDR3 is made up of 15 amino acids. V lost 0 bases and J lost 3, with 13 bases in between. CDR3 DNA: TGCGCCAGCAGCTTGGCGGGTGCGGGGTTCTACGAGCAGTACTTC. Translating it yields CASSLAGAGFYEQYF.

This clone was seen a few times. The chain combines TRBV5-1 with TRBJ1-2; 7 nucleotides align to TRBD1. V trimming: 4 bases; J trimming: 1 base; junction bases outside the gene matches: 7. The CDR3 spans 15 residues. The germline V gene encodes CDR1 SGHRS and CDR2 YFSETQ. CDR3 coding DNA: TGCGCCAGCAGCCCGGGACAGCCCGGTAACTATGGCTACACCTTC. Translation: CASSPGQPGNYGYTF.

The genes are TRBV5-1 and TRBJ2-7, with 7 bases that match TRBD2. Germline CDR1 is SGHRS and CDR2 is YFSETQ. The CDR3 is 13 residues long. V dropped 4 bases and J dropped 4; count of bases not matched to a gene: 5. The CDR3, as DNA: TGCGCCAGCAGCCCCGGGAGGTGGTACGAGCAGTACTTC. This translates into CASSPGRWYEQYF.

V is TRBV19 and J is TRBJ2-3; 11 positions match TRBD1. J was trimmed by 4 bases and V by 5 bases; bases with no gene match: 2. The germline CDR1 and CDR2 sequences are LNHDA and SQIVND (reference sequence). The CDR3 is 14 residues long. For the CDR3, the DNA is TGTGCCAGTAGTCGGGACAGGGGGGCAGATACGCAGTATTTT. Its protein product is CASSRDRGADTQYF.

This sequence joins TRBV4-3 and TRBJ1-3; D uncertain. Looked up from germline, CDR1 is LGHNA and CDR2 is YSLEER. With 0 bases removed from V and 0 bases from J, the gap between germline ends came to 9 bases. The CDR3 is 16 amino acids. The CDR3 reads CASSQELGVSGNTIYF. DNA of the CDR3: TGCGCCAGCAGCCAAGAATTAGGAGTCTCTGGAAACACCATATATTTT.